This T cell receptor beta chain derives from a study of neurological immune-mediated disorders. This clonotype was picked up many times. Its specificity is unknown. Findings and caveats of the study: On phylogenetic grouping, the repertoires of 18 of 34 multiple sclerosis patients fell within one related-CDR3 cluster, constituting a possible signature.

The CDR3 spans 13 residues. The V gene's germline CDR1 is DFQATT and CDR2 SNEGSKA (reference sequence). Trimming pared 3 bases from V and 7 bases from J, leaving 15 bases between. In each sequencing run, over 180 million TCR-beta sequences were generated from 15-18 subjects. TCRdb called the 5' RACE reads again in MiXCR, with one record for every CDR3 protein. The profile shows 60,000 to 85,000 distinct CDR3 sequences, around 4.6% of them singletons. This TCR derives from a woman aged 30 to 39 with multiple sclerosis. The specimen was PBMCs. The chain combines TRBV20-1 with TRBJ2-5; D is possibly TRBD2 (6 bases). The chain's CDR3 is CSASGGDLRTQYF. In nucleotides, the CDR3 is TGCAGTGCTAGCGGCGGGGACCTCCGGACCCAGTACTTC.